One and the same sample provided the 9 T cell receptor beta chains below, sequenced in a study of T-cell reconstitution after alpha-beta-depleted transplantation in children. Unique molecular identifiers featured in how the TCRbeta library was prepared. TCRdb redid the calling of the PCR reads with MiXCR, one entry per CDR3 protein. Among 250,000 to 400,000 distinct CDR3 sequences listed, around 25% were seen once. Specimen: PBMCs, mostly from graft donor cells, collected 180 days after TCRalphabeta/CD19-depleted stem cell transplant. The receptors here all came from a male patient between 10 and 17 years old who had a stem cell transplant for acute lymphoblastic leukemia, so the T cells may come from the graft donor.

The V and J genes are TRBV15 and TRBJ2-4, with D possibly being TRBD2 (6 bases). This CDR3 has 14 amino acids. Germline CDR1 and CDR2: LNHNV and YYDKDF (reference sequence). V was shortened by 1 base and J by 8 bases, with 12 bases between the two germline ends. CDR3 DNA: TGTGCCACCAGCAGAGGGGCGGGGTGGGACATTCAGTACTTC. It translates to CATSRGAGWDIQYF.

This clonotype was recorded at least ten times. V is TRBV9 and J is TRBJ2-3, with D unclear. The CDR3 loop spans 12 amino acids. V shed 4 bases and J shed 2 bases, with 5 bases lying between them. Germline V lookup: CDR1 SGDLS, CDR2 YYNGEE. The CDR3 loop is CASSPHTDTQYF. The CDR3, as DNA: TGTGCCAGCAGCCCCCACACAGATACGCAGTATTTT.

The rearrangement links TRBV20-1 to TRBJ2-1; 10 bases align to TRBD2. CDR1 is DFQATT, CDR2 SNEGSKA, per germline (reference sequence). V shed 5 bases and J 4 bases; nucleotides not matched to a gene: 5. This CDR3 is 14 amino acids long. The CDR3 DNA reads as TGCAGTGCTCCCGGACTAGCGGAGTACAATGAGCAGTTCTTC. As protein: CSAPGLAEYNEQFF.

This clonotype has just a few counts. This chain uses TRBV6-6 with TRBJ1-4; D unclear. Trimming took off 6 bases at V and 7 bases at J, with 12 bases between the two ends. Germline assignment: CDR1 MNHNY and CDR2 SVGAGI (reference sequence). This CDR3 region has 13 residues. CDR3 region: CASSLRFIEKLFF. As DNA, the CDR3 is TGTGCCAGCAGCCTCCGGTTCATTGAAAAACTGTTTTTT.

The chain couples TRBV5-1 to TRBJ2-5; 8 bases agree with TRBD2. V lost 0 bases and J lost 5; bases outside the gene matches: 6. The germline V gene has CDR1 SGHRS and CDR2 YFSETQ. The CDR3 length is 15 residues. For the CDR3, the DNA is TGCGCCAGCAGCTTGGTGGGCCCGGGGGGGGAGACCCAGTACTTC. Its translation is CASSLVGPGGETQYF.

This clonotype has more than one count but fewer than ten. The chain recombines TRBV5-1 with TRBJ2-7; 7 bases fit TRBD2. This CDR3 is built from 11 residues. The V gene's germline CDR1 is SGHRS and CDR2 YFSETQ. Losses at the gene ends were 8 bases for V and 6 bases for J; bases not matched to a gene: 5. CDR3 protein: CASAWGGEQYF. In nucleotides, the CDR3 is TGCGCCAGTGCGTGGGGGGGCGAGCAGTACTTC.

This rearrangement joins TRBV4-1 to TRBJ2-7; 11 bases are shared with TRBD2. The ends lost 2 bases at V and 1 base at J; junction bases unmatched: 4. Germline-derived CDR1 and CDR2 are MGHRA and YSYEKL. This CDR3 comprises 16 residues. The CDR3 sequence is CASSQTLAGDSYEQYF. In nucleotides, the CDR3 is TGCGCCAGCAGCCAAACACTAGCGGGAGATTCCTACGAGCAGTACTTC.

The chain carries TRBV5-1 and TRBJ2-1; D is possibly TRBD1 (6 bases). Per the germline V gene, CDR1 is SGHRS and CDR2 is YFSETQ. The ends were cut back, 7 bases at V and 2 bases at J, with 13 bases in the middle. The CDR3 is 14 amino acids. Here the CDR3 reads CASVPGAAYNEQFF. The CDR3 nucleotides are TGCGCCAGCGTACCAGGGGCGGCCTACAATGAGCAGTTCTTC.

This clonotype was detected many times. The rearrangement links TRBV7-9 to TRBJ2-1; D remains unclear. The CDR3 sequence is 12 residues long. CDR1 and CDR2 (germline): SEHNR, FQNEAQ (reference sequence). V was clipped by 1 base and J by 9 bases, with 7 bases between them. For the CDR3, the DNA is TGTGCCAGCAGCTTAGGGTTTAGTGAGCAGTTCTTC. Encoded protein: CASSLGFSEQFF.